Listed below are T cell receptor beta chains from one sample, sequenced in a study of blood T cell repertoires in COVID-19. The method was immunoSEQ multiplex PCR; TCRdb's version includes in-frame clones alone and lacks a portion of them. Of 200,000 to 250,000 clones listed, 83% were seen once; the top ten hold 1.3%. The sample consisted of peripheral blood. Source of these receptors: a woman younger than 45 with COVID-19, enrolled during active disease. Both conserved end residues are part of each CDR3. D genes are given only for firm matches. Size is omitted from some rows. Given values are once, few, many or a class for expanded clones.

TRBD1	TRBV7-9	TRBJ1-3	NA	CASSPAGTGPGNTIYF	TGTGCCAGCAGCCCAGCCGGGACAGGGCCCGGAAACACCATATATTTT
TRBD2	TRBV4-2	TRBJ2-3	NA	CASSQEGLGTSRSTDTQYF	TGTGCCAGCAGCCAAGAGGGATTAGGGACTAGCAGAAGCACAGATACGCAGTATTTT
NA	TRBV30	TRBJ2-7	NA	CAWDDLRGPSSYEQYF	TGTGCCTGGGACGATCTGCGGGGCCCCAGCTCCTACGAGCAGTACTTC
TRBD2	TRBV10-3	TRBJ2-1	NA	CAISDPLEAAGDNEQFF	TGTGCCATCAGTGACCCTCTAGAGGCAGCGGGGGACAATGAGCAGTTCTTC
TRBD2	TRBV9	TRBJ2-7	NA	CASSVSSAGASYEQYF	TGTGCCAGCAGCGTTAGTTCGGCGGGAGCCTCCTACGAGCAGTACTTC
NA	TRBV10-3	TRBJ2-7	NA	CAISDHRDGSYEQYF	TGTGCCATCAGTGACCACAGGGATGGATCCTACGAGCAGTACTTC
NA	TRBV28	TRBJ2-7	once	CASSLRRDEQYF	TGTGCCAGCAGCCTCCGACGGGACGAGCAGTACTTC
NA	TRBV7-2	TRBJ2-3	NA	CASSLVEGYRDTQYF	TGTGCCAGCAGCTTAGTTGAGGGCTACCGAGATACGCAGTATTTT
TRBD1	TRBV6-2/TRBV6-3	TRBJ2-7	NA	CASSKIGQGFREQYF	TGTGCCAGCAGTAAGATCGGACAGGGCTTTCGGGAGCAGTACTTC
TRBD1	TRBV28	TRBJ1-5	NA	CASSPQTGYNQPQHF	TGTGCCAGCAGTCCGCAGACAGGGTATAATCAGCCCCAGCATTTT
NA	TRBV18	TRBJ1-2	NA	CASSPRVASALPGDGYTF	TGTGCCAGCTCACCACGCGTGGCTAGCGCGCTGCCTGGGGATGGCTACACCTTC
TRBD1	TRBV5-1	TRBJ1-1	NA	CASSWGQGALTQTNTEAFF	TGCGCCAGCAGCTGGGGACAGGGGGCCCTTACCCAAACAAACACTGAAGCTTTCTTT
NA	TRBV18	TRBJ2-1	NA	CASSPSLKNEQFF	TGTGCCAGCTCACCAAGTCTAAAAAATGAGCAGTTCTTC
TRBD1	TRBV29-1	TRBJ1-2	NA	CSVVTGGLGYTF	TGCAGCGTTGTGACAGGGGGGCTTGGCTACACCTTC
TRBD2	TRBV28	TRBJ2-7	NA	CASSAPGGGRGGEQYF	TGTGCCAGCAGTGCACCCGGAGGGGGTCGGGGGGGCGAGCAGTACTTC
TRBD2	TRBV27	TRBJ2-1	NA	CASSATGTSGTPAYNEQFF	TGTGCCAGCAGCGCAACCGGGACTAGCGGGACTCCCGCCTACAATGAGCAGTTCTTC
TRBD1	TRBV9	TRBJ1-3	NA	CASSVTGRNTIYF	TGTGCCAGCAGCGTGACAGGGAGGAACACCATATATTTT
NA	TRBV27	TRBJ2-7	NA	CASRPLTDSYEQYF	TGTGCCAGCAGACCCCTGACAGACTCCTACGAGCAGTACTTC
NA	TRBV2	TRBJ2-2	NA	CASRYRTSLGAGELFF	TGTGCCAGCAGATACAGGACCTCCTTGGGCGCCGGGGAGCTGTTTTTT
NA	TRBV6-2/TRBV6-3	TRBJ2-3	once	CASSSTGLITDTQYF	TGTGCCAGCAGCTCAACAGGGTTAATCACAGATACGCAGTATTTT
NA	TRBV7-2	TRBJ1-2	NA	CASSLVPQSYGYTF	TGTGCCAGCAGCTTGGTCCCACAAAGCTATGGCTACACCTTC
NA	TRBV28	TRBJ1-1	NA	CASCLLGGTEAFF	TGTGCCAGTTGTCTCCTAGGTGGCACTGAAGCTTTCTTT
NA	TRBV4-1	TRBJ1-2	NA	CASSPRVGGNRNYGYTF	TGCGCCAGCAGCCCCCGGGTCGGGGGGAATCGAAACTATGGCTACACCTTC
TRBD1	TRBV7-2	TRBJ1-5	NA	CASSFTRDSNQPQHF	TGTGCCAGCAGCTTCACTCGGGACAGTAATCAGCCCCAGCATTTT
NA	TRBV4-3	TRBJ2-2	NA	CASSQKGVSTGELFF	TGCGCCAGCAGCCAGAAGGGGGTCAGCACCGGGGAGCTGTTTTTT
NA	TRBV18	TRBJ2-1	NA	CASSPSSTAGEQFF	TGTGCCAGCTCACCTTCCTCGACGGCGGGTGAGCAGTTCTTC
TRBD2	TRBV4-3	TRBJ2-7	few	CASSQGSGAAYEQYF	TGCGCCAGCAGCCAAGGGAGCGGGGCCGCCTACGAGCAGTACTTC
NA	TRBV7-3	TRBJ2-1	NA	CASSLTTVGGNNEQFF	TGTGCCAGCAGCTTAACAACGGTGGGGGGTAACAATGAGCAGTTCTTC
NA	TRBV12-5	TRBJ2-1	NA	CASAGSGNEQFF	TGTGCTAGTGCGGGTAGTGGCAATGAGCAGTTCTTC
NA	TRBV5-8	TRBJ2-1	few	CASSLDTGQSYNEQFF	TGTGCCAGCAGCTTGGACACGGGACAATCCTACAATGAGCAGTTCTTC
TRBD2	TRBV20-1	TRBJ2-3	few	CSASLAGNTQYF	TGCAGTGCCAGTCTAGCGGGAAATACGCAGTATTTT
NA	TRBV30	TRBJ1-6	once	CAWSRAAGNTYNSPLHF	TGTGCCTGGAGCCGAGCGGCAGGCAATACCTATAATTCACCCCTCCACTTT
TRBD1	TRBV6-6	TRBJ1-2	once	CASSSTGVANYGYTF	TGTGCCAGCAGTTCGACAGGGGTAGCTAACTATGGCTACACCTTC
TRBD2	TRBV5-4	TRBJ2-1	few	CATGLAVPRGYEQFF	TGTGCCACCGGACTAGCGGTTCCTAGGGGGTATGAGCAGTTCTTC
NA	TRBV29-1	TRBJ1-1	NA	CSAGGAGEAFF	TGCAGTGCCGGGGGGGCCGGGGAAGCTTTCTTT
TRBD2	TRBV2	TRBJ2-7	NA	CASSGLAGGPPYEQYF	TGTGCCAGCAGCGGACTAGCGGGAGGGCCCCCCTACGAGCAGTACTTC
TRBD1	TRBV29-1	TRBJ1-1	NA	CSASDRGNTEAFF	TGCAGCGCCTCCGACAGGGGAAACACTGAAGCTTTCTTT
TRBD1	TRBV7-9	TRBJ1-1	NA	CASSFQQGTGAFF	TGTGCCAGCAGCTTTCAACAGGGGACAGGAGCTTTCTTT
TRBD2	TRBV4-3	TRBJ2-4	once	CASSQESTSENIQYF	TGCGCCAGCAGCCAAGAGTCGACTAGCGAAAACATTCAGTACTTC
NA	TRBV19	TRBJ1-2	once	CASSTQAGGYTF	TGTGCCAGTAGTACCCAGGCTGGGGGCTACACCTTC
NA	TRBV5-6	TRBJ1-1	NA	CASSKDRFGTEAFF	TGTGCCAGCAGCAAAGACAGGTTTGGCACTGAAGCTTTCTTT
NA	TRBV6-2/TRBV6-3	TRBJ2-3	once	CASSPFTDTQYF	TGTGCCAGCAGCCCCTTCACAGATACGCAGTATTTT
TRBD1	TRBV7-2	TRBJ1-2	NA	CASSLTRTGLRYGYTF	TGTGCCAGCAGCTTGACTCGGACAGGCTTACGGTATGGCTACACCTTC
TRBD2	TRBV5-4	TRBJ2-1	NA	CASSSGTSGRAGNEQFF	TGTGCCAGCAGCTCCGGGACTAGCGGGAGGGCGGGCAATGAGCAGTTCTTC
NA	TRBV6-2/TRBV6-3	TRBJ2-2	NA	CASSYKGGGTGELFF	TGTGCCAGCAGTTACAAAGGGGGGGGCACCGGGGAGCTGTTTTTT
TRBD1	TRBV28	TRBJ1-5	NA	CASRPPGQGMLQPQHF	TGTGCCAGCAGGCCACCGGGACAGGGGATGCTCCAGCCCCAGCATTTT
NA	TRBV13	TRBJ2-1	NA	CASSWGTGNEQFF	TGTGCCAGCAGTTGGGGGACTGGCAATGAGCAGTTCTTC
NA	TRBV5-6	TRBJ2-7	NA	CASSSQGWQQYF	TGTGCCAGCAGCTCACAGGGTTGGCAGCAGTACTTC
TRBD2	TRBV30	TRBJ2-1	NA	CAWSVLAGGNEQFF	TGTGCCTGGAGTGTACTAGCGGGAGGGAATGAGCAGTTCTTC
NA	TRBV28	TRBJ1-2	NA	CASRLAERYGYTF	TGTGCCAGCAGATTAGCGGAGAGATATGGCTACACCTTC
NA	TRBV9	TRBJ2-7	once	CASSNRETASYEQYF	TGTGCCAGCAGCAACAGGGAGACCGCTTCCTACGAGCAGTACTTC
NA	TRBV30	TRBJ2-7	NA	CAWSVGPYEQYF	TGTGCCTGGAGTGTTGGCCCCTACGAGCAGTACTTC
NA	TRBV5-4	TRBJ2-5	once	CASSLPTGTGGETQYF	TGTGCCAGCAGCTTACCTACAGGGACGGGTGGGGAGACCCAGTACTTC